The 7 T cell receptor beta chains below come from one sample, sequenced in a study of blood T cells in healthy people across ages. With a J-beta primer mix and a sample-barcoded 5' primer, a second PCR ran roughly 6 to 11 cycles. TCRdb processed the 5' RACE reads anew with MiXCR; each CDR3 protein has one entry. The table shows hundreds of thousands of distinct CDR3 sequences, with approximately 30% occurring only once. Source material: blood. The receptors were sampled from an elderly woman in good health.

This clonotype was observed at least ten times. The genes are TRBV6-5 and TRBJ2-3; a weak D match, TRBD2 (5 bases). This CDR3 has 16 residues. Germline values: CDR1 MNHEY, CDR2 SVGAGI. Trimming cost V 2 bases and J 2 bases, with 14 bases left between them. The chain's CDR3 is CASSYSGRPSTDTQYF. The CDR3 region has the DNA TGTGCCAGCAGTTACAGCGGCAGACCATCCACAGATACGCAGTATTTT.

In this sample, this clonotype turned up a few times. The chain joins TRBV18 to TRBJ1-1; tentative D call: TRBD1 (5 bases). V lost 2 bases, J lost 3 bases, and 13 bases lay in between. The CDR3 contains 15 residues. CDR1 KGHSH and CDR2 LQKENI come from the germline V gene. The CDR3 loop reads CASSPTSRGDTEAFF. The CDR3 DNA is TGTGCCAGCTCACCAACGAGCCGGGGGGACACTGAAGCTTTCTTT.

This chain joins TRBV20-1 and TRBJ1-3; D not resolved. The V and J ends lost 7 bases and 4 bases respectively, with 20 bases between them. CDR1 and CDR2 (germline): DFQATT, SNEGSKA (reference sequence). The length of the CDR3 is 15 residues. The CDR3 loop reads CSVTPGTEAGNTIYF. The DNA for the CDR3 is TGCAGTGTTACTCCGGGAACTGAAGCGGGAAACACCATATATTTT.

Many counts were recorded for this clonotype. V gene TRBV6-5 combines with J gene TRBJ2-7, with 8 bases aligning to TRBD1. Germline CDR1 reads MNHEY; CDR2 reads SVGAGI. The CDR3 contains 15 residues. V was clipped by 2 bases and J by 9 bases; unmatched bases: 12. CDR3 sequence: CASSYEAGGAGAQYF. The CDR3 DNA reads as TGTGCCAGCAGTTACGAGGCAGGGGGCGCAGGTGCGCAGTACTTC.

In its sample, this clonotype was seen many times. The gene calls are TRBV20-1 and TRBJ2-1; 9 bases line up with TRBD2. The CDR3 runs 14 residues. Per germline, CDR1 DFQATT and CDR2 SNEGSKA (reference sequence). V trimming: 4 bases; J trimming: 3 bases; junction bases outside the gene matches: 4. The CDR3 loop reads CSAKTSGLYNEQFF. The CDR3 bases are TGCAGTGCTAAGACTAGCGGCCTCTACAATGAGCAGTTCTTC.

In its sample, this clonotype was seen many times. This sequence joins TRBV20-1 and TRBJ1-3; D is unclear. V lost 3 bases and J 4 bases, leaving 13 bases between the germline ends. CDR1 is DFQATT, CDR2 SNEGSKA, per germline (reference sequence). This CDR3 comprises 14 residues. The CDR3 sequence: CSASKGATGNTIYF. DNA of the CDR3: TGCAGTGCTAGTAAAGGAGCGACGGGAAACACCATATATTTT.

The chain recombines TRBV20-1 with TRBJ2-1; 13 nucleotides line up with TRBD2. Germline V gene data show CDR1 as DFQATT and CDR2 as SNEGSKA (reference sequence). The CDR3 contains 16 residues. V gave up 3 bases and J gave up 9 bases; unmatched junction bases: 11. CDR3 loop: CSASYGLAGEGGEQFF. As DNA, the CDR3 is TGCAGTGCTAGTTACGGACTAGCGGGAGAGGGGGGTGAGCAGTTCTTC.